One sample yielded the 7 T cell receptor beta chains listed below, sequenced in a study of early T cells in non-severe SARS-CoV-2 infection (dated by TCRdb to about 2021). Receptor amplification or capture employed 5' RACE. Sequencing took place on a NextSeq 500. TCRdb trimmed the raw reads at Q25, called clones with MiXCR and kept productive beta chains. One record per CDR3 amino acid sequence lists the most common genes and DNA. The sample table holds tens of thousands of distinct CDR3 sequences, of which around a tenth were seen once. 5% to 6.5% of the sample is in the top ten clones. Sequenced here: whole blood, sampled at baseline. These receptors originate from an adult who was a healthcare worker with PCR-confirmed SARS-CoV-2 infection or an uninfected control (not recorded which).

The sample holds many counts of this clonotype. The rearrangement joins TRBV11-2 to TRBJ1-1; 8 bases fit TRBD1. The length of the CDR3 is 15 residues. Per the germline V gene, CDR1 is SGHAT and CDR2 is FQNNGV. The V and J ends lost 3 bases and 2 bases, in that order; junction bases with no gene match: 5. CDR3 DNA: TGTGCCAGCAGCTTCCAGGGGGCAAGTAACACTGAAGCTTTCTTT. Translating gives CASSFQGASNTEAFF.

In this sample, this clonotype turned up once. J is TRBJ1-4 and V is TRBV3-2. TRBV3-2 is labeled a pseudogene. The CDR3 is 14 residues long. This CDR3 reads CASSQDGLSEKLFF. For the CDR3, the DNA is TGTGCCAGCAGCCAAGATGGTTTGAGCGAAAAACTGTTTTTT.

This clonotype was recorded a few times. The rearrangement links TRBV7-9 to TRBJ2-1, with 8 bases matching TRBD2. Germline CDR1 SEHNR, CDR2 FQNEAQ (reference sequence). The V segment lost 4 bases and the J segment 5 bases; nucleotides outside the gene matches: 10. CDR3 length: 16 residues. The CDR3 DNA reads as TGTGCCAGCAGCTCGGAGGGACTAGAACTCAACAATGAGCAGTTCTTC. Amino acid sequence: CASSSEGLELNNEQFF.

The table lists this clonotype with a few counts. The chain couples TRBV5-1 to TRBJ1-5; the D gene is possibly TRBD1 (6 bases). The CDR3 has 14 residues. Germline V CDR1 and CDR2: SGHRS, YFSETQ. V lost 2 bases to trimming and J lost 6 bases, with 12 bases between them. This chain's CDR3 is CASSFEGGGQPQHF. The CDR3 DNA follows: TGCGCCAGCAGCTTCGAGGGGGGAGGTCAGCCCCAGCATTTT.

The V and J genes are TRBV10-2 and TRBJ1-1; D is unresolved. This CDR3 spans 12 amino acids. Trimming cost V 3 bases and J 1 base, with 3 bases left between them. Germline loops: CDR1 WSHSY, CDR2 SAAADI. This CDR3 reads CASSDWNTEAFF. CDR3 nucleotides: TGCGCCAGCAGTGACTGGAACACTGAAGCTTTCTTT.

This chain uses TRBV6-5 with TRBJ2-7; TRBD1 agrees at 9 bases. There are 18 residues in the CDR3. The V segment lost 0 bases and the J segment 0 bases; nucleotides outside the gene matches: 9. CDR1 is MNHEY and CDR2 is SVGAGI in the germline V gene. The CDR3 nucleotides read TGTGCCAGCAGTTACTCCACATCCGGGACAGGGATCTCCTACGAGCAGTACTTC. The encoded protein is CASSYSTSGTGISYEQYF.

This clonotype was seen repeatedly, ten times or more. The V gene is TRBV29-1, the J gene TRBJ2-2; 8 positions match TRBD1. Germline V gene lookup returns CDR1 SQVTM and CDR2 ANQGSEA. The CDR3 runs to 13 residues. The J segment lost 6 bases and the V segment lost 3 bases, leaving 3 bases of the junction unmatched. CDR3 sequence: CSVEEQGAGELFF. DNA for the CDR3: TGCAGCGTTGAGGAACAGGGGGCCGGGGAGCTGTTTTTT.